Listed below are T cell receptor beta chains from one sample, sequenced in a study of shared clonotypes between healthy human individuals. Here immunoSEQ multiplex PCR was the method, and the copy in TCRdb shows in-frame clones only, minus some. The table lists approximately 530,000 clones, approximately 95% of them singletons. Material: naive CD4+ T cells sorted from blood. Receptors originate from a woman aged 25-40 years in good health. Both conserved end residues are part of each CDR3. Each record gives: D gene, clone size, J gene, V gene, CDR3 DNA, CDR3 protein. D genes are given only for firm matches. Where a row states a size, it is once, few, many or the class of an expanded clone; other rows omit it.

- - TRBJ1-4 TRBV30 TGTGCCTGGCAGGGGCCAGGGGCTAATGAAAAACTGTTTTTT CAWQGPGANEKLFF
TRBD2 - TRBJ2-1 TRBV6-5 TGTGCCAGCAGTCGAAGCGGGACTCCGTACAATGAGCAGTTCTTC CASSRSGTPYNEQFF
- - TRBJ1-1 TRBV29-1 TGCAGCGTTGTAATGAACACTGAAGCTTTCTTT CSVVMNTEAFF
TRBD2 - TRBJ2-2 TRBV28 TGTGCCAGCAGACGACAATTGGGCGCACTAGCGGGAGATAGCACCGGGGAGCTGTTTTTT CASRRQLGALAGDSTGELFF
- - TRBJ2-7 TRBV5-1 TGCGCCAGCAGTTTTACGACTGACCCACGGAGAGAGCAGTACTTC CASSFTTDPRREQYF
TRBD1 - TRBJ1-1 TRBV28 TGTGCCAGCCTACAGGGGGAGCCCACTGAAGCTTTCTTT CASLQGEPTEAFF
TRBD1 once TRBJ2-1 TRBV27 TGTGCCAGCAGCCGCTTGACAGGGGGCCCTTACAATGAGCAGTTCTTC CASSRLTGGPYNEQFF
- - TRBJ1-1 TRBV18 TGTGCCAGCTCACCGGGGAGAGAGAACACTGAAGCTTTCTTT CASSPGRENTEAFF
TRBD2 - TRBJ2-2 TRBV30 TGTGCCTGGATTTTCAGCGGGAGTTCCACCGGGGAGCTGTTTTTT CAWIFSGSSTGELFF
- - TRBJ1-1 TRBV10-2 TGCGCCAGCAGTGAATGGGACACTAACACTGAAGCTTTCTTT CASSEWDTNTEAFF
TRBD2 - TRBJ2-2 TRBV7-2 TGTGCCAGCAGCATTAGCGGGAGGCAATTATGGACCGGGGAGCTGTTTTTT CASSISGRQLWTGELFF
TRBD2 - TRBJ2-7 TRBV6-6 TGTGCCAGCAGTTACGGTTCGAGCGGGAGAGGCGAGCAGTACTTC CASSYGSSGRGEQYF
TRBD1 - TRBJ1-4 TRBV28 TGTGCCAGCAGGATGGGACAGCCTAATGAAAAACTGTTTTTT CASRMGQPNEKLFF
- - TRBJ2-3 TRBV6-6 TGTGCCAGCAGACGCCAAGATACGCAGTATTTT CASRRQDTQYF
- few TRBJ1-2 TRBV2 TGTGCCAGCAGTGAAGGGCGGGAGGGCTATGGCTACACCTTC CASSEGREGYGYTF
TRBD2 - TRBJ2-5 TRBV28 TGTGCCAGCCTCGGACTAGCGGGGCAAGAGACCCAGTACTTC CASLGLAGQETQYF
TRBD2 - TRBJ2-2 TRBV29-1 TGCAGCGTAGAAGGGACTAGCGGGAGTTTCACCGGGGAGCTGTTTTTT CSVEGTSGSFTGELFF
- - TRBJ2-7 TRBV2 TGTGCCAGCACCTTAGCTGGGGTCGAGCAGTACTTC CASTLAGVEQYF
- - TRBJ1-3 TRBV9 TGTGCCAGCAGCTTCAGGTCCGGTTCGGGGGACAACACCATATATTTT CASSFRSGSGDNTIYF
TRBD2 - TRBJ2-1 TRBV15 TGTGCCACCAGCAGAGTTCCACTAGCGGGAGCCTTCAATGAGCAGTTCTTC CATSRVPLAGAFNEQFF
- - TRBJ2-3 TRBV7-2 TGTGCCAGCGGTGGGCCAGGCGGGCGGGGTGTCACAGATACGCAGTATTTT CASGGPGGRGVTDTQYF
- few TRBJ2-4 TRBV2 TGTGCCAGCAGTGTGGTAGGCCTGACGAGCATTCAGTACTTC CASSVVGLTSIQYF
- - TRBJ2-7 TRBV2 TGTGCCAGCAGGGCTAGCTACGAGCAGTACTTC CASRASYEQYF
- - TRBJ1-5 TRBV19 TGTGCCAGTAACGGTAGGGGTGATCAGCCCCAGCATTTT CASNGRGDQPQHF
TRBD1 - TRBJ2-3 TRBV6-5 TGTGCCAGCAGTAACAGGGGGGCGGGCACAGATACGCAGTATTTT CASSNRGAGTDTQYF
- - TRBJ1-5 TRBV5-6 TGTGCCAGCAGCGGAGGGACGGCCAATCAGCCCCAGCATTTT CASSGGTANQPQHF
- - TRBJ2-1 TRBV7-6 TGTGCCAGCAGCTTAGACCATATGAATGAGCAGTTCTTC CASSLDHMNEQFF
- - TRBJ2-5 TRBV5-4 TGTGCCAGCAGCTTGAATGGTGTTGAGAGGGAGACCCAGTACTTC CASSLNGVERETQYF
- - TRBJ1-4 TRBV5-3 TGTGCCAGAAGCTTGTATCGGGCTCGGGAAAAACTGTTTTTT CARSLYRAREKLFF
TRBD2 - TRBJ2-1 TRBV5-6 TGTGCCAGCAGCTTACGGGAGGGGCGGGAGCAGTTCTTC CASSLREGREQFF
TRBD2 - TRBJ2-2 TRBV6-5 TGTGCCAGCAGTGGACTAGCAGAGAACACCGGGGAGCTGTTTTTT CASSGLAENTGELFF
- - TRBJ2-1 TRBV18 TGTGCCAGCTCACCAACATGGGATGAGCAGTTCTTC CASSPTWDEQFF
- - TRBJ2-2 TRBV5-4 TGTGCCAGCAGCTTGGGGGGCAGGGACCCCGGGGAGCTGTTTTTT CASSLGGRDPGELFF
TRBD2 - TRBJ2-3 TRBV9 TGTGCCAGCAGCGGTGGAGGGAGGGGCACAGATACGCAGTATTTT CASSGGGRGTDTQYF
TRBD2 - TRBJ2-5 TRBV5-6 TGTGCCAGCGGAATCGGGCGGGGGGTCCGGGAGACCCAGTACTTC CASGIGRGVRETQYF
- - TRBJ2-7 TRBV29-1 TGCAGCGTTGTCTCCGAACAGACCGCCTACGAGCAGTACTTC CSVVSEQTAYEQYF
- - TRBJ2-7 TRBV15 TGTGCCACCAGCGGTGGCGGCGGGTTAGTCGAGCAGTACTTC CATSGGGGLVEQYF
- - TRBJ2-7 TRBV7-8 TGTGCCAGCAGCTTAGACAAGTCCTACGAGCAGTACTTC CASSLDKSYEQYF
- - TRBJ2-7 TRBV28 TGTGCCAGCAGTTCAAGGGGACATCTCAACTACGAGCAGTACTTC CASSSRGHLNYEQYF
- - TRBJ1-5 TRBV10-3 TGTGCCACCTCGCTGTGGCAGGGTCGGGTTCAGCCCCAGCATTTT CATSLWQGRVQPQHF
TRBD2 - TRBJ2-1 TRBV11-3 TGTGCCAGCAGCCCCTTGGGGGGGTGGTCGGCAGATGAGCAGTTCTTC CASSPLGGWSADEQFF
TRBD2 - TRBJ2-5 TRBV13 TGTGCCAGCAGCCCCGAACTAGCGATGGAGACCCAGTACTTC CASSPELAMETQYF
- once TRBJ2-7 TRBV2 TGTGCCAGCAGGCGAGGCCCCCCCCTCGAGCAGTACTTC CASRRGPPLEQYF
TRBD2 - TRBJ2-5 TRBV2 TGTGCCAGCAAGATACTAGCGGGAGGGGGAGAGACCCAGTACTTC CASKILAGGGETQYF
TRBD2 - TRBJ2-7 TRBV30 TGTGCCTGGAGTGCTAGCGGCTCCTACGAGCAGTACTTC CAWSASGSYEQYF
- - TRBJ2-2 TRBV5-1 TGCGCCAGCAGCGAAGAGCGTACCGGGGAGCTGTTTTTT CASSEERTGELFF
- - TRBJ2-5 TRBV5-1 TGCGCCAGCAGCTTACAGGGCCAAGAGACCCAGTACTTC CASSLQGQETQYF
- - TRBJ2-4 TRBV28 TGTGCCAGCAGTTCTCCCGGGCCCGAAAAAAACATTCAGTACTTC CASSSPGPEKNIQYF
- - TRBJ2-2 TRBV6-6 TGTGCCAGCAGTTCACCGCGGGGCACCGGGGAGCTGTTTTTT CASSSPRGTGELFF